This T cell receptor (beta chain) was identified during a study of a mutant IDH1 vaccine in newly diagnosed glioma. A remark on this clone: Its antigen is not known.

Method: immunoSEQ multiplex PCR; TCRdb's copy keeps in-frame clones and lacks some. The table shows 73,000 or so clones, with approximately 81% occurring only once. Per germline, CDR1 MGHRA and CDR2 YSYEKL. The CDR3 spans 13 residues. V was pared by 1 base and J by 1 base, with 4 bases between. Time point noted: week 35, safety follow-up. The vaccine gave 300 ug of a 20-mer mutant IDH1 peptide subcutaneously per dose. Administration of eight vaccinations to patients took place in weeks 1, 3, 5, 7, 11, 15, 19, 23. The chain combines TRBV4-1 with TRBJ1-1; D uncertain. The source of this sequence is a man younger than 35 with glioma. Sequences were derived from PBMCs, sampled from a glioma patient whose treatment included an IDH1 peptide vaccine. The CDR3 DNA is TGCGCCAGCAGCCAAGCAGGGAACACTGAAGCTTTCTTT. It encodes CASSQAGNTEAFF.